The entry below describes one T cell receptor beta chain. Its target is not known. No cell sorting was done before RNA was extracted from the tissue. More than 3 cm separated this lung sample from the edge of the tumor. Donors were chemotherapy-naive, newly diagnosed lung cancer surgical patients in China, August–late 2014. The data were obtained in a study of tumor and adjacent non-tumor tissue in lung cancer. About the research overall: The cohort had around eleven adenocarcinoma, a couple of squamous cell and 1 small cell patients. Notes on the study in general: In normal lung, the top 100 clones were significantly more dominant than in tumor. Significantly higher TCR diversity was found in tumor than normal lung.

Three rounds of nested PCR, following a modified ARM-PCR protocol, produced the TCRbeta library. Each CDR3 protein is one row after TCRdb ran MiXCR on the multiplex PCR reads. This sample has 85,000 to 130,000 distinct CDR3 sequences; less than 75% occur once, and the top ten carry roughly a fifth. Sequenced sample: distant non-tumor lung tissue. The TCR comes from a man aged 30 to 45 with non-small cell lung cancer.

CDR3 DNA: TGCAGTGCCCGGGACCTTACTTCCTACAATGAGCAGTTCTTC. Its translation: CSARDLTSYNEQFF. The chain carries TRBV20-1 and TRBJ2-1, with D perhaps being TRBD1 or TRBD2 (5 bases each). The CDR3 extends over 14 amino acids. CDR1 is DFQATT and CDR2 is SNEGSKA in the germline V gene (reference sequence). Trimming removed 6 bases at V and 1 base at J, with 13 bases between.